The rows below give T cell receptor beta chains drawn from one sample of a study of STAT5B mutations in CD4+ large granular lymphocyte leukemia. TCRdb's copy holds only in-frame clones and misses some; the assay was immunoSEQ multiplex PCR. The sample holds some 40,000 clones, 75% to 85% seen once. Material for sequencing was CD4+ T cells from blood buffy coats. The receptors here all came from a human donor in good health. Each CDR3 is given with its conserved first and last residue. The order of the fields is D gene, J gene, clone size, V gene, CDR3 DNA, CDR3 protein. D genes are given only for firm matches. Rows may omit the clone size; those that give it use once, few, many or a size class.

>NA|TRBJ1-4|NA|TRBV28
TGTGCCAGCAGTTTACGGGAAAAACTGTTTTTT
CASSLREKLFF
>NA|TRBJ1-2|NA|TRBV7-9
TGTGCCAGCAGCCACGGGCCTACTAACTATGGCTACACCTTC
CASSHGPTNYGYTF
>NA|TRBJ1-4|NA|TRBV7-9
TGTGCCAGCAGCTTAGGAGCAACTAATGAAAAACTGTTTTTT
CASSLGATNEKLFF
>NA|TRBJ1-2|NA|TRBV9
TGTGCCAGCAGCGCAGGGGAATATGGCTACACCTTC
CASSAGEYGYTF
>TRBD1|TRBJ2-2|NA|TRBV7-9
TGTGCCAGCAGCTTAGGACAGGGCCTGAACACCGGGGAGCTGTTTTTT
CASSLGQGLNTGELFF
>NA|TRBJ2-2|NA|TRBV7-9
TGTGCCAGCAGCTTAGGGTCCGGGAGGAACACCGGGGAGCTGTTTTTT
CASSLGSGRNTGELFF
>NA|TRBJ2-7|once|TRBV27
TGTGCCAGCAGGGCCGGCCCGGGGTACGAGCAGTACTTC
CASRAGPGYEQYF
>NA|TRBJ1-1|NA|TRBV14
TGTGCCAGCAGCCCGACGGTGAACACTGAAGCTTTCTTT
CASSPTVNTEAFF
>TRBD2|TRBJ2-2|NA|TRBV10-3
TGTGCCATCAGTGGGAGACTAGCGGGAGAGGCGACCGGGGAGCTGTTTTTT
CAISGRLAGEATGELFF
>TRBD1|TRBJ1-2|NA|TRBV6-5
TGTGCCAGCAGACGACAGGGAACTATTAACTATGGCTACACCTTC
CASRRQGTINYGYTF
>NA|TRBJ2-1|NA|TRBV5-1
TGCGCCAGCAGCTTGGGGGGGGCTCAGAATGAGCAGTTCTTC
CASSLGGAQNEQFF
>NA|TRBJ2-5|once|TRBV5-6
TGTGCCAGCAGCAACCAAGAGACCCAGTACTTC
CASSNQETQYF
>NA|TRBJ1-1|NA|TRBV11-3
TGTGCCAGCAGCTCGGGGGGGGGAAACACTGAAGCTTTCTTT
CASSSGGGNTEAFF
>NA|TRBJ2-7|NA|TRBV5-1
TGCGCCAGCAGCTTGGGAGTTGGATCCTACGAGCAGTACTTC
CASSLGVGSYEQYF
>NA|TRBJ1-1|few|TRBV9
TGTGCCAGCAGCGCCCAAGGGGGGACTGAAGCTTTCTTT
CASSAQGGTEAFF
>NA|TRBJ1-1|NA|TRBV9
TGTGCCAGCAGCGTAGGTATGATAGTCCAGGGTAATCCTGAAGCTTTCTTT
CASSVGMIVQGNPEAFF
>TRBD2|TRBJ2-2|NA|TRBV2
TGTGCCAGCAGTGAATTGATAGCGGGGGGGTCGATGGGGGAGCTGTTTTTT
CASSELIAGGSMGELFF
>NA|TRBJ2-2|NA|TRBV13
TGTGCCAGCAGCTTAGGGCAGAGTTCGAACACCGGGGAGCTGTTTTTT
CASSLGQSSNTGELFF
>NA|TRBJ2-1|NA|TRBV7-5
TGTGCCAGAAGCTACCGACTAGCGGGACGCCATGAGCAGTTCTTC
CARSYRLAGRHEQFF
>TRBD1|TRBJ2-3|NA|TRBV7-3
TGTGCCAGCAGCTGGGGACAGGGGGCCTCCACAGATACGCAGTATTTT
CASSWGQGASTDTQYF
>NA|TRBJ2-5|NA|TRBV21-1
TGTGCCAGCAGCAACCGGGGGGGCGGGAGGCAAGAGACCCAGTACTTC
CASSNRGGGRQETQYF
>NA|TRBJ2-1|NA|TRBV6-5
TGTGCCAGCAGTTACTCGAGGTCGTTGTATGAGCAGTTCTTC
CASSYSRSLYEQFF
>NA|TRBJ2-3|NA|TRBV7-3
TGTGCCAGCAGCGTAACATACACAGATACGCAGTATTTT
CASSVTYTDTQYF
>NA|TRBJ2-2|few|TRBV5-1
TGCGCCAGCAGCGACGGGACACCGAACACCGGGGAGCTGTTTTTT
CASSDGTPNTGELFF
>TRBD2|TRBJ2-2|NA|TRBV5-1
TGCGCCAGCAGCCAAGGACTAGCGGGAGGGCCGGCCGGGGAGCTGTTTTTT
CASSQGLAGGPAGELFF
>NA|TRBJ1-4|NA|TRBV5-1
TGCGCCAGCAGCTTGAGGGGGATGGCTAATGAAAAACTGTTTTTT
CASSLRGMANEKLFF
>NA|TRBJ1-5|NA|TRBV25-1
TGTGCCAGCAGTGAATGGCTGGAGAATCAGCCCCAGCATTTT
CASSEWLENQPQHF
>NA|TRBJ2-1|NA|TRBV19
TGTGCCAGTAGTAAATTCGGGCAATTCACAGCACCTGAGCAGTTCTTC
CASSKFGQFTAPEQFF
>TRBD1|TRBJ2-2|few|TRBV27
TGTGCCAGCACCAGGACAGGGGCCACCGGGGAGCTGTTTTTT
CASTRTGATGELFF
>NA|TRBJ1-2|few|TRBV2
TGTGCCAGCAGTGTAAGGGACGGCTACACCTTC
CASSVRDGYTF
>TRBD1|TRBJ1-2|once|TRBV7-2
TGTGCCAGCAGCTTACCTTTGGGACAGGATTATGGCTACACCTTC
CASSLPLGQDYGYTF
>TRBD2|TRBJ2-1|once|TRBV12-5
TGTGCTAGTGGTTTGGTACCAGCGGGGCCCCTCCATGAGCAGTTCTTC
CASGLVPAGPLHEQFF
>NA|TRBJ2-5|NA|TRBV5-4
TGTGCCAGCAGCTTCCCCGGGCAACAGACCCAGTACTTC
CASSFPGQQTQYF
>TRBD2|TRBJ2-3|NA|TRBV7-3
TGTGCCAGCAGCTTAGGGGGACTAGCGGGGGGTGTCTCCACAGATACGCAGTATTTT
CASSLGGLAGGVSTDTQYF
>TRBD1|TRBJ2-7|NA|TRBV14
TGTGCCAGCAGCCTTCTACGGCCGGGACAGGTGATCTACGAGCAGTACTTC
CASSLLRPGQVIYEQYF
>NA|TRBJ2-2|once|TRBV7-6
TGTGCCAGCAGCTTAGCAGGGGGGAACACCGGGGAGCTGTTTTTT
CASSLAGGNTGELFF
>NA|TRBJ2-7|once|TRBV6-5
TGTGCCAGCAGCCGACCCGGGGCCCCCCACGAGCAGTACTTC
CASSRPGAPHEQYF
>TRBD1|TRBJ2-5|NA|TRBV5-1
TGCGCCAGCAGCCCGGGACAGTTACAAGAGACCCAGTACTTC
CASSPGQLQETQYF